The clone carrying this T cell receptor beta chain was seen a handful of times. As yet, its antigen is unknown. The entry originates in a study of T cell responses to AZD1222 COVID-19 vaccine. For the study at large: Second-dose timings of about 4 or about 12 weeks were pooled. Study-wide results and limits: White British ancestry dominated among donors, who included more females, and clonal diversity was possibly underestimated.

Generated by immunoSEQ multiplex PCR, the TCRdb table keeps only in-frame clones and is missing some. The repertoire holds about 86,000 clones, about nine tenths seen once, with 3% in the top ten. The TCR comes from an adult in good health. This material consisted of peripheral blood, taken on day 0 of AZD1222 vaccination.

The CDR3 bases are TGTGCCAGCAGCTCCCTGGACACCATGGGCGAGCAGTACTTC. Protein sequence: CASSSLDTMGEQYF. The V gene is TRBV7-9, the J gene TRBJ2-7, with TRBD1 as a possible D gene (5 bases). The ends were cut back, 4 bases at V and 6 bases at J, with 16 bases in the middle. CDR1 is SEHNR, CDR2 FQNEAQ, per germline (reference sequence). The CDR3 is 14 residues long.